This T cell receptor (beta chain) was found in a study of post-analysis software for immune sequencing data. CDR1 is SQVTM and CDR2 is ANQGSEA in the germline V gene. This CDR3 region has 11 residues. V lost 2 bases to trimming and J lost 7 bases, with 8 bases between them. Study-wide points: Controls had lower frequencies than patients of a few TRBV segments, which included TRBV5-6, TRBV5-1 and TRBV20-1.

Built from TCR beta cDNA, the libraries had unique molecular identifiers in them. One entry per CDR3 protein, called by TCRdb with MiXCR from the PCR reads. The repertoire holds hundreds of thousands of distinct CDR3 sequences, roughly three fifths seen once, with about 10% in the top ten. As to this clonotype: Its target is not known.

This chain joins TRBV29-1 and TRBJ1-2; D remains unclear. This TCR was recovered from a girl aged 2-9 years with multiple sclerosis. Input material: blood. In DNA, the CDR3 is TGCAGCGTTGAAAGGGCAGGTGGCTACACCTTC. As protein: CSVERAGGYTF.